The rows below give T cell receptor beta chains drawn from one sample of a study of control samples from healthy donors and cancer patients. Sequenced by immunoSEQ multiplex PCR; TCRdb stores in-frame clones only, minus some. The table lists tens of thousands of clones, around 91% of them singletons, with approximately 7% in the top ten. The sample was blood. The receptors were gathered from a man aged 45-65 years in good health. The CDR3 runs from the conserved cysteine through the conserved F or W. The D gene is left open where the match is weak. Size tells how often a clone was seen (once, few, many) or the class of an expanded clone, and some rows leave it out.

size,J,V,D,CDR3,DNA
few,TRBJ1-5,TRBV2,NA,CASRPNGVAGPQHF,TGTGCCAGCAGACCAAACGGGGTCGCTGGGCCCCAGCATTTT
NA,TRBJ2-5,TRBV25-1,TRBD1,CASSEFGTGNRETQYF,TGTGCCAGCAGTGAATTCGGGACAGGGAATCGAGAGACCCAGTACTTC
NA,TRBJ1-1,TRBV10-3,NA,CAISPGQEAFF,TGTGCCATCAGTCCCGGACAGGAAGCTTTCTTT
NA,TRBJ1-5,TRBV2,NA,CASTRAGSNQPQHF,TGTGCCAGCACGAGGGCTGGTAGCAATCAGCCCCAGCATTTT
NA,TRBJ1-5,TRBV19,NA,CASRRSAAYSNQPQHF,TGTGCCAGTCGCCGATCGGCGGCTTATAGCAATCAGCCCCAGCATTTT
NA,TRBJ1-1,TRBV2,NA,CASSERVLTEAFF,TGTGCCAGCAGCGAACGAGTATTGACTGAAGCTTTCTTT
few,TRBJ2-7,TRBV5-6,NA,CASSIFLFNRIYEQYF,TGTGCCAGCAGCATCTTTCTGTTCAACAGGATTTACGAGCAGTACTTC
NA,TRBJ2-6,TRBV30,NA,CAWTEFSGANVLTF,TGTGCCTGGACGGAATTCTCTGGGGCCAACGTCCTGACTTTC
NA,TRBJ1-1,TRBV9,NA,CASSVAETMNTEAFF,TGTGCCAGCAGCGTAGCGGAGACCATGAACACTGAAGCTTTCTTT
NA,TRBJ2-7,TRBV10-3,TRBD1,CAISLQPGQATYEQYF,TGTGCCATCAGCTTACAACCGGGACAGGCGACCTACGAGCAGTACTTC
NA,TRBJ1-2,TRBV18,TRBD1,CASSPPDRDWGYTF,TGTGCCAGCTCACCTCCCGACAGGGACTGGGGCTACACCTTC
NA,TRBJ2-5,TRBV6-5,TRBD2,CASSYFSGEGETQYF,TGTGCCAGCAGTTATTTTAGCGGGGAGGGCGAGACCCAGTACTTC
NA,TRBJ2-3,TRBV6-5,NA,CASSYRETDTQYF,TGTGCCAGCAGTTACCGGGAAACAGATACGCAGTATTTT
NA,TRBJ2-3,TRBV7-9,TRBD2,CASSPPGGNTDTQYF,TGTGCCAGCAGCCCCCCCGGGGGGAACACAGATACGCAGTATTTT
NA,TRBJ2-1,TRBV19,TRBD2,CASIGLAGDPNSYNEQFF,TGTGCCAGCATCGGACTAGCGGGGGACCCGAACTCCTACAATGAGCAGTTCTTC
NA,TRBJ1-2,TRBV21-1,NA,CASSKVLVTYGYTF,TGTGCCAGCAGCAAAGTTTTAGTTACCTATGGCTACACCTTC
NA,TRBJ1-1,TRBV7-2,NA,CASSSQGSEAFF,TGTGCCAGCAGCTCTCAGGGTTCTGAAGCTTTCTTT
NA,TRBJ2-3,TRBV5-1,TRBD2,CASSLVAGRITDTQYF,TGCGCCAGCAGCTTGGTAGCGGGGAGAATCACAGATACGCAGTATTTT
NA,TRBJ2-7,TRBV12-1,NA,CASSCARGFEQYF,TGTGCCAGCAGCTGCGCCCGTGGGTTTGAGCAGTACTTC
NA,TRBJ1-2,TRBV7-9,NA,CASSLSTASLGYTF,TGTGCCAGCAGCTTATCTACAGCGAGCCTCGGCTACACCTTC
NA,TRBJ2-3,TRBV9,TRBD2,CASSVTGLAGGSDTQYF,TGTGCCAGCAGCGTTACGGGACTAGCGGGGGGCTCAGATACGCAGTATTTT
NA,TRBJ2-7,TRBV30,NA,CAWTTSYEQYF,TGTGCCTGGACCACATCCTACGAGCAGTACTTC
NA,TRBJ1-6,TRBV18,NA,CASSPLKWQNNSPLHF,TGTGCCAGCTCACCACTTAAGTGGCAGAATAATTCACCCCTCCACTTT
NA,TRBJ2-4,TRBV20-1,NA,CSASMGSTKNIQYF,TGCAGTGCTAGTATGGGTAGTACCAAAAACATTCAGTACTTC
NA,TRBJ1-5,TRBV7-2,TRBD1,CASSLGGQGWQPQHF,TGTGCCAGCAGCTTAGGAGGACAGGGATGGCAGCCCCAGCATTTT
NA,TRBJ1-5,TRBV27,TRBD1,CASSPFDRAQPQHF,TGTGCCAGCAGTCCATTCGACAGGGCTCAGCCCCAGCATTTT
NA,TRBJ2-3,TRBV2,TRBD1,CASSRDRGQDTQYF,TGTGCCAGCAGTAGGGACAGGGGGCAAGATACGCAGTATTTT
NA,TRBJ1-2,TRBV12-3/TRBV12-4,NA,CTSTAGGNGYTF,TGTACCAGCACAGCGGGAGGGAATGGCTACACCTTC